A single sample gave rise to the 19 T cell receptor beta chains below, sequenced in a study of identical twins. TCRdb reprocessed the 5' RACE reads via MiXCR and lists one record per CDR3 protein. Here the sample spans around 240,000 distinct CDR3 sequences, about 10% being singletons. Sequenced input: memory T cells sorted from blood. Receptor source: a man aged 45-60 years in good health.

This clonotype has a count of ten or more. V usage is TRBV12-3 or TRBV12-4 and J usage is TRBJ1-1; no clear D gene. The CDR3 is made up of 13 amino acids. Deletions cut 1 base from V and 3 bases from J, with 6 bases between. CDR3 bases: TGTGCCAGCAGTTTAGGACAAGACACTGAAGCTTTCTTT. It codes for CASSLGQDTEAFF.

In this sample, this clonotype turned up once. A much larger clone lies a single base off, so this may be a read error. This sequence joins TRBV11-2 and TRBJ2-1, with 11 bases that match TRBD2. In germline, CDR1 is SGHAT, CDR2 FQNNGV. This CDR3 spans 18 amino acids. CDR3 nucleotides: TGTGCCAGCAGCTCGCCTTTTAGGGTAGCGGGGGGGCGAGATGAGCAGCTCTTC. It encodes CASSSPFRVAGGRDEQLF.

This clonotype was counted at least ten times. The chain employs TRBV20-1 and TRBJ1-5, with 7 nucleotides matching TRBD1. J lost 4 bases, V lost 1 base, and 4 bases had no gene match. The CDR3 is made up of 14 amino acids. Germline values: CDR1 DFQATT, CDR2 SNEGSKA (reference sequence). DNA for the CDR3: TGCAGTGCTAGAGGGACAGGAGAAAATCAGCCCCAGCATTTT. Translating it yields CSARGTGENQPQHF.

The table lists this clonotype with many counts. V is TRBV5-1 and J is TRBJ2-1; 9 nucleotides line up with TRBD2. CDR3 size: 16 residues. Germline V gene data show CDR1 as SGHRS and CDR2 as YFSETQ. V lost 0 bases to trimming and J lost 6 bases; unmatched junction nucleotides: 7. The CDR3 DNA reads as TGCGCCAGCAGCTTGGGTGCGGGAGGGCCCCTCAATGAGCAGTTCTTC. Translated, it gives CASSLGAGGPLNEQFF.

CDR3 loop: CASSHGLGLGGGEQFF. CDR3 bases: TGTGCCAGCAGCCATGGCTTGGGACTAGGTGGCGGTGAGCAGTTCTTC. The rearrangement uses TRBV3-1 and TRBJ2-1, with TRBD2 matching 8 bases. The CDR3 length is 16 residues. The V and J ends lost 3 bases and 9 bases, in that order; junction bases with no gene match: 13. CDR1 and CDR2 (germline): LGHDT, YNNKEL (reference sequence).

This clonotype was seen many times. This chain uses TRBV28 with TRBJ1-1; D call uncertain. The CDR3 totals 11 residues. Germline V gives CDR1 MDHEN, CDR2 SYDVKM. V lost 10 bases and J 1 base, leaving 7 bases between the germline ends. CDR3 sequence: CATQSNTEAFF. In DNA, the CDR3 is TGTGCCACCCAGTCGAACACTGAAGCTTTCTTT.

The chain joins TRBV6-1 to TRBJ2-1, with 8 positions matching TRBD2. The CDR3 covers 16 residues. Unmatched junction bases numbered 8, after V lost 4 bases and J lost 3 bases. Germline loops: CDR1 MNHNS, CDR2 SASEGT. In DNA form, the CDR3 reads TGTGCCAGCAGTGCGGGGGGGCTAGCGGACTACAATGAGCAGTTCTTC. It translates to CASSAGGLADYNEQFF.

This clonotype was observed a handful of times. This sequence joins TRBV28 and TRBJ1-5, with D possibly being TRBD1 (5 bases). With 4 bases removed from V and 0 bases from J, the gap between germline ends came to 13 bases. CDR1 is MDHEN, CDR2 SYDVKM, per germline. The CDR3 is 16 residues long. The CDR3 here is CASSSPQGVSNQPQHF. CDR3 bases: TGTGCCAGCAGTTCTCCGCAGGGAGTTAGCAATCAGCCCCAGCATTTT.

This clonotype appeared many times. CDR3 amino acids: CAISGLAGVSTDTQYF. CDR3 nucleotides: TGTGCCATCAGTGGACTAGCGGGAGTTAGCACAGATACGCAGTATTTT. The chain has TRBV10-3 and TRBJ2-3, with 12 bases fitting TRBD2. CDR3 length: 16 residues. J was trimmed by 0 bases and V by 4 bases; bases with no gene match: 2. Germline lookup yields CDR1 ENHRY and CDR2 SYGVKD.

This clonotype was found many times. The chain uses TRBV9 and TRBJ1-5; tentatively, D is TRBD1 (5 bases). This CDR3 region has 15 residues. Deletions cut 3 bases from V and 3 bases from J, with 13 bases between. The germline CDR1 and CDR2 sequences are SGDLS and YYNGEE. The CDR3 here is CASSEGLGDNQPQHF. CDR3 DNA sequence: TGTGCCAGCAGCGAGGGACTCGGGGACAATCAGCCCCAGCATTTT.

This clonotype came up many times. This chain links TRBV28 with TRBJ2-3, with 14 bases fitting TRBD2. J gave up 8 bases and V 3 bases, and 10 bases lay outside the gene matches. Looked up from germline, CDR1 is MDHEN and CDR2 is SYDVKM. The CDR3 is made up of 17 amino acids. This CDR3 reads CASSFSGTSGSRSTQYF. The CDR3 DNA reads as TGTGCCAGCAGTTTCTCCGGGACTAGCGGGAGTCGTAGTACGCAGTATTTT.

Ten or more counts support this clonotype. The chain recombines TRBV20-1 with TRBJ1-5; no definite D call. The CDR3 length is 14 residues. CDR1 is DFQATT and CDR2 is SNEGSKA in the germline V gene (reference sequence). The ends were cut back, 2 bases at V and 2 bases at J, with 10 bases in the middle. For the CDR3, the DNA is TGCAGTGCTAGAAATGGCAGACGCAATCAGCCCCAGCATTTT. This translates into CSARNGRRNQPQHF.

This clonotype occurred many times. CDR3 sequence: CAISAAGVEWVYEQYF. CDR3 nucleotide sequence: TGTGCCATCAGTGCGGCAGGGGTGGAGTGGGTCTACGAGCAGTACTTC. J is TRBJ2-7 and V is TRBV10-3, with a possible D match to TRBD1 (6 bases). The V gene lost 4 bases and the J gene lost 3 bases, with 19 bases spanning the gap. The CDR3 has 16 amino acids. CDR1 is ENHRY, CDR2 SYGVKD, per germline.

There are a few counts of this clonotype. V usage is TRBV6-5 and J usage is TRBJ2-7; TRBD1 is a possible D gene (6 bases). CDR3 length: 15 residues. Trimming pared 4 bases from V and 4 bases from J, leaving 17 bases between. Germline lookup yields CDR1 MNHEY and CDR2 SVGAGI. In DNA form, the CDR3 reads TGTGCCAGCAGTTCCCCCGGGACATCTCTTTACGAGCAGTACTTC. Encoded protein: CASSSPGTSLYEQYF.

CDR3 nucleotides: TGTGCCAGCAGTCTACCGGGTCAGAACACCGGGGAGCTGTTTTTT. Translation gives CASSLPGQNTGELFF. This chain joins TRBV7-9 and TRBJ2-2; no firm D call. Deletions cut 6 bases from V and 1 base from J, with 12 bases between. There are 15 residues in the CDR3. Germline V gene sequence: CDR1 SEHNR, CDR2 FQNEAQ (reference sequence).

This clonotype was picked up a small number of times. The chain is built from TRBV29-1 and TRBJ2-7; D remains ambiguous. Deletions cut 7 bases from V and 0 bases from J, with 7 bases between. The CDR3 covers 11 residues. CDR1 and CDR2 (germline): SQVTM, ANQGSEA. The chain's CDR3 is CSAQSSYEQYF. The CDR3 DNA sequence: TGCAGCGCCCAGAGCTCCTACGAGCAGTACTTC.

The table lists this clonotype with many counts. The chain links TRBV5-1 to TRBJ2-1; tentatively, D is TRBD1 or TRBD2 (7 bases each). Trimming removed 3 bases at V and 8 bases at J, with 21 bases between. CDR3 length: 16 amino acids. Germline CDR1 SGHRS, CDR2 YFSETQ. The CDR3 nucleotides read TGCGCCAGCAGCTCCTTCCAGGGGGGGGCCGGGGATGAGCAGTTCTTC. This encodes CASSSFQGGAGDEQFF.

The V and J genes are TRBV7-2 and TRBJ2-2; TRBD1 is a possible D gene (5 bases). The V end was cut by 5 bases, the J end by 4 bases, with 17 bases between. This CDR3 has 16 amino acids. CDR1 SGHTA and CDR2 FQGNSA come from the germline V gene. CDR3 sequence reads: CASSPISGRSTGELFF. The DNA for the CDR3 is TGTGCCAGCAGCCCCATCTCAGGGCGCAGCACCGGGGAGCTGTTTTTT.

This clonotype was seen ten or more times. The rearrangement joins TRBV4-2 to TRBJ1-1; D gene uncertain. V lost 0 bases and J 1 base, leaving 6 bases between the germline ends. The CDR3 spans 14 residues. Per germline, CDR1 LGHNA and CDR2 YNFKEQ. The CDR3 is CASSQDSKNTEAFF. DNA for the CDR3: TGTGCCAGCAGCCAAGACTCGAAGAACACTGAAGCTTTCTTT.